What follows describes a single T cell receptor (beta chain). CDR1 is SNHLY, CDR2 FYNNEI, per germline. This CDR3 is built from 12 residues. Trimming shortened V by 2 bases and J by 12 bases, and 11 bases separated the two germline ends. This entry comes from a study of blood T cell repertoires in COVID-19. Across the study: Samples representing acute and convalescent COVID-19 were sourced from the United States, Italy and Spain. Sources were T cells, B-cell-depleted T cells, or PBMCs; the material itself was cDNA or gDNA.

Enrolled during active infection, Seattle patients were then followed longitudinally. In the authors' workflow: Reference gene primer amplification gave nucleated cell count estimates. Profiling relied on immunoSEQ multiplex PCR, and the TCRdb table lists in-frame clones only, not all of them. Clone size and V and J calls were adopted from that table, with D and trimming inferred from the DNA. The sample yields fewer than 50,000 clones, approximately 81% seen once. The sequence derives from a man aged 55-75 years with COVID-19, enrolled during active disease. The specimen sequenced was peripheral blood. The rearrangement links TRBV2 to TRBJ1-5; D perhaps matches TRBD1 (6 bases). The CDR3 loop is CASSEIDRSQHF. CDR3 nucleotide sequence: TGTGCCAGCAGTGAAATAGACAGGAGCCAGCATTTT.